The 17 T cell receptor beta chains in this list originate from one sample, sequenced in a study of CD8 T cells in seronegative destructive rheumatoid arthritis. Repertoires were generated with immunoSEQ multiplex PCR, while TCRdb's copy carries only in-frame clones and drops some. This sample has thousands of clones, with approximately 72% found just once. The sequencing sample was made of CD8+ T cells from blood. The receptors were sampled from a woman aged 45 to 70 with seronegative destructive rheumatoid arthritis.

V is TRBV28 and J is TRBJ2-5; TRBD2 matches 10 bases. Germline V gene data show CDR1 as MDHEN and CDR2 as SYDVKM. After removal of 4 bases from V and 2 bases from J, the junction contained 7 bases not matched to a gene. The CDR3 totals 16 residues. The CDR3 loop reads CASSSGLAERQETQYF. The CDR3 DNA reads TGTGCCAGCAGTTCCGGACTAGCGGAAAGACAAGAGACCCAGTACTTC.

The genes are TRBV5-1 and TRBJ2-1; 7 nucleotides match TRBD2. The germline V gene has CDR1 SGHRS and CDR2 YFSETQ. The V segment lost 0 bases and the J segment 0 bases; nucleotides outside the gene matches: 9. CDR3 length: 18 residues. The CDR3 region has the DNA TGCGCCAGCAGCTTGGCCGGGAACCTAGCGGCCTCCTACAATGAGCAGTTCTTC. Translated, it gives CASSLAGNLAASYNEQFF.

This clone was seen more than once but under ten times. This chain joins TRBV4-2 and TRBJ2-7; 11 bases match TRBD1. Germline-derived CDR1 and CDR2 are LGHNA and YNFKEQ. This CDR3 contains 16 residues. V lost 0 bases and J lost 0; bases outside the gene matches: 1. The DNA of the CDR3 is TGTGCCAGCAGCCAAGACGGGACAGGGGGCTCCTACGAGCAGTACTTC. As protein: CASSQDGTGGSYEQYF.

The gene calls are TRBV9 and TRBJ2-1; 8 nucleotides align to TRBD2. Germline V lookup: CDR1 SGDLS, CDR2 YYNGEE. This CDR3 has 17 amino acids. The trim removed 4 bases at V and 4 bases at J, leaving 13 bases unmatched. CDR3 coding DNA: TGTGCCAGCAGCCCCCGAGGGGTAGCGGGACCGTACAATGAGCAGTTCTTC. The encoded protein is CASSPRGVAGPYNEQFF.

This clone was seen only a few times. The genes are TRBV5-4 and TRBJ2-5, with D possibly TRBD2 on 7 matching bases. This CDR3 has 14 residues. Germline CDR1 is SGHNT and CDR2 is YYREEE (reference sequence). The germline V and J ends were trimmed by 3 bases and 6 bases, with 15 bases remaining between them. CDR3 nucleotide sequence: TGTGCCAGCAGCTCACAGGGAGGGGGGCAGACCCAGTACTTC. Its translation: CASSSQGGGQTQYF.

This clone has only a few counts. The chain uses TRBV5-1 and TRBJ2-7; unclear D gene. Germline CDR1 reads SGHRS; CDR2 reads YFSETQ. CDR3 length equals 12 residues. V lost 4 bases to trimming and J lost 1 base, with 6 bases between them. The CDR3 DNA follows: TGCGCCAGCAGCCAGAATTCCTACGAGCAGTACTTC. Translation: CASSQNSYEQYF.

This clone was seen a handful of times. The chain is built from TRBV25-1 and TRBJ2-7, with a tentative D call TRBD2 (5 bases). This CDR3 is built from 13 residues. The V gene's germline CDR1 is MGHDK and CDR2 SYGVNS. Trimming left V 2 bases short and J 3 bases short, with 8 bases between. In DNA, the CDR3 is TGTGCCAGCAGTGAAAGGAGGAGCTACGAGCAGTACTTC. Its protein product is CASSERRSYEQYF.

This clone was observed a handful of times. The CDR3 DNA sequence: TGCGCCAGCAGTCAATCGAGGCCGCGGCCCCAGCATTTT. As protein: CASSQSRPRPQHF. This rearrangement joins TRBV23-1 to TRBJ1-5; D is undetermined. TRBV23-1 is labeled an ORF, and its function is uncertain. The CDR3 contains 13 residues. V shed 0 bases and J shed 9 bases, with 9 bases lying between them.

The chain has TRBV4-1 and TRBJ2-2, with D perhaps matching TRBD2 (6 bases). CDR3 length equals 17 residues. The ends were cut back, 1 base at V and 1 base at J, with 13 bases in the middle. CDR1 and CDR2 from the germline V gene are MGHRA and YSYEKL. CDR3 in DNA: TGCGCCAGCAGCCAAGCCGTGGGACTGGTGAACACCGGGGAGCTGTTTTTT. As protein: CASSQAVGLVNTGELFF.

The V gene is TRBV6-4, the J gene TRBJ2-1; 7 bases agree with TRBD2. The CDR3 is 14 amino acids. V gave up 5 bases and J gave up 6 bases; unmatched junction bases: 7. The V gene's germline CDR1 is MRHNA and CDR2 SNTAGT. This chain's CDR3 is CASSKAGEGNEQFF. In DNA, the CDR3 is TGTGCCAGCAGTAAGGCGGGGGAGGGCAATGAGCAGTTCTTC.

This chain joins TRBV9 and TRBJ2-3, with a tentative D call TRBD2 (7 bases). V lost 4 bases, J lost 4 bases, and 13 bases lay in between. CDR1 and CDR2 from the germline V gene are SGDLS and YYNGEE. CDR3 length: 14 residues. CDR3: CASSPGGGPDTQYF. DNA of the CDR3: TGTGCCAGCAGCCCGGGGGGCGGCCCAGATACGCAGTATTTT.

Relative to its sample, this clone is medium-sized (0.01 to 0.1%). The CDR3 DNA reads as TGTGCCAGCAGTGTTGGCCGAGGGCAGTACTTC. This codes for CASSVGRGQYF. The chain is built from TRBV2 and TRBJ2-7; no definite D call. Germline CDR1 and CDR2: SNHLY and FYNNEI. The CDR3 has 11 residues. Trimming shortened V by 4 bases and J by 9 bases, and 10 bases separated the two germline ends.

Here the CDR3 reads CASSLLAGDRNSPLHF. In DNA, the CDR3 is TGTGCCAGCAGTTTATTGGCAGGGGATCGAAATTCACCCCTCCACTTT. The chain has TRBV28 and TRBJ1-6; possible D gene TRBD1, 6 bases. Germline assignment: CDR1 MDHEN and CDR2 SYDVKM. The CDR3 covers 16 residues. V gave up 1 base and J gave up 7 bases, with 14 bases separating them.

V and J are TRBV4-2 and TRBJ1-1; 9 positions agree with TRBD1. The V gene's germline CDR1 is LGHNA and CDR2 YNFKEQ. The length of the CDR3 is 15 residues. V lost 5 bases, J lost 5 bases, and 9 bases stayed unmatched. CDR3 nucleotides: TGTGCCAGCAGCATTGGGACAGGGCAGTGGACTGAAGCTTTCTTT. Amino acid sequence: CASSIGTGQWTEAFF.

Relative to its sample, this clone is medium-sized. Here the CDR3 reads CASSPHYSGYTF. DNA of the CDR3: TGTGCCAGCAGTCCCCACTATAGTGGCTACACCTTC. V gene TRBV28 combines with J gene TRBJ1-2; D is unclear. There are 12 residues in the CDR3. V was pared by 5 bases and J by 7 bases, with 11 bases between. The germline CDR1 and CDR2 sequences are MDHEN and SYDVKM.

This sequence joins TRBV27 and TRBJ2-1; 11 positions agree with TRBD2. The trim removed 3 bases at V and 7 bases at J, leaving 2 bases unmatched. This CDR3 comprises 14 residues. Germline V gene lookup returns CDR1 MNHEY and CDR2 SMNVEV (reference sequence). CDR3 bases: TGTGCCAGCAGTTTTAGCGGGGGGGCGAATGAGCAGTTCTTC. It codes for CASSFSGGANEQFF.

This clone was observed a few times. CDR3 DNA: TGCGCCAGCAGCCCCGGGGCTAGCGGGGGTTTTCGGTATTTT. It codes for CASSPGASGGFRYF. The rearrangement joins TRBV10-1 to TRBJ2-3, with 10 bases lining up with TRBD2. Germline V gene data show CDR1 as WNHNN and CDR2 as SYGVQD (reference sequence). CDR3 length equals 14 residues. J gave up 14 bases and V 6 bases, and 14 bases lay outside the gene matches.